This T cell receptor beta chain was found in a study of cytotoxic CD8 clonotypes in ibrutinib-treated CLL. Study in general: Included were about 11 relapsed/refractory and approximately 15 treatment-naive patients, of whom 17 to 18 were IGHV unmutated. Per sample, productive templates averaged around 250,000 and productive rearrangements averaged approximately 87,000. Responses: around 24 partial, 2 complete; after median roughly 5.5 years, about 15 stayed remitted, approximately twelve progressed.

Sequencing was designed to attain a depth spanning 1 in 200,000 to 1 in 1 million T cells. Repertoires were generated with immunoSEQ multiplex PCR, while TCRdb's copy carries only in-frame clones and drops some. The sample holds under 200,000 clones, roughly 80% seen once. This CDR3 comprises 15 residues. The germline gives CDR1 SGDLS, CDR2 YYNGEE. The ends were cut back, 0 bases at V and 8 bases at J, with 14 bases in the middle. The sequence came from a human donor with chronic lymphocytic leukemia. Material: PBMCs, obtained after 24 months of ibrutinib treatment. The J gene is TRBJ2-2, the V gene TRBV9, with D perhaps matching TRBD1 (6 bases). This CDR3 reads CASSVAGGLGGELFF. The CDR3 nucleotides are TGTGCCAGCAGCGTAGCTGGGGGCCTGGGAGGGGAGCTGTTTTTT.